The next 27 T cell receptor beta chains were all read from a single sample in a study of control samples from healthy donors and cancer patients. Here immunoSEQ multiplex PCR was the method, and the copy in TCRdb shows in-frame clones only, minus some. This sample carries about 82,000 clones, about 89% of them seen once, and the ten largest clones take about 18%. Sample: blood. These receptors originate from a man between 45 and 60 years old in good health.

This clone was detected only a few times. The rearrangement joins TRBV6-5 to TRBJ2-7; 7 bases are shared with TRBD2. The CDR3 is 12 amino acids. CDR1 is MNHEY and CDR2 is SVGAGI in the germline V gene. V lost 8 bases, J lost 6 bases, and 7 bases stayed unmatched. CDR3 DNA sequence: TGTGCCAGCTGTCCTTCGGGAGGCGAGCAGTACTTC. It is translated as CASCPSGGEQYF.

V usage is TRBV5-1 and J usage is TRBJ1-5; possible D gene TRBD1, 5 bases. This CDR3 is built from 13 residues. Trimming cost V 2 bases and J 7 bases, with 10 bases left between them. Germline V gene data show CDR1 as SGHRS and CDR2 as YFSETQ. The CDR3 reads CASSFEGNQPQHF. The CDR3 region has the DNA TGCGCCAGCAGCTTCGAGGGGAACCAGCCCCAGCATTTT.

The chain links TRBV9 to TRBJ2-1; tentatively, D is TRBD2 (6 bases). V was pared by 3 bases and J by 6 bases, with 16 bases between. This CDR3 has 15 amino acids. Germline-derived CDR1 and CDR2 are SGDLS and YYNGEE. In nucleotides, the CDR3 is TGTGCCAGCAGCGCCGCCCCCGGGGGATCCAATGAGCAGTTCTTC. As protein: CASSAAPGGSNEQFF.

The chain has TRBV2 and TRBJ2-5; the D is unclear. The V gene lost 6 bases and the J gene lost 3 bases, with 14 bases spanning the gap. This CDR3 has 14 amino acids. The germline CDR1 and CDR2 sequences are SNHLY and FYNNEI. As DNA, the CDR3 is TGTGCCAGCAGCGAGGACGGAAGGAAAGAGACCCAGTACTTC. Encoded protein: CASSEDGRKETQYF.

In its sample, this clone was seen a few times. J is TRBJ2-2 and V is TRBV7-2; perhaps TRBD2 as D (6 bases). The CDR3 length is 16 residues. Germline values: CDR1 SGHTA, CDR2 FQGNSA. V lost 1 base and J 8 bases, leaving 17 bases between the germline ends. CDR3 sequence (DNA): TGTGCCAGCAGCTTAGGACCGGGAGTAATAAGTGGGGAGCTGTTTTTT. It encodes CASSLGPGVISGELFF. Variable domain in full (rest from reference TRBV7-2 and TRBJ2-2): GAGVSQSPSNKVTEKGKDVELRCDPISGHTALYWYRQSLGQGLEFLIYFQGNSAPDKSGLPSDRFSAERTGGSVSTLTIQRTQQEDSAVYLCASSLGPGVISGELFFGEGSRLTVL.

J is TRBJ1-1 and V is TRBV19; the D is unclear. Trimming took off 6 bases at V and 4 bases at J, with 18 bases between the two ends. This CDR3 comprises 15 residues. Germline loops: CDR1 LNHDA, CDR2 SQIVND (reference sequence). The CDR3 region is CASRSPGQASTEAFF. In nucleotides, the CDR3 is TGTGCCAGTAGATCCCCGGGCCAGGCGAGCACTGAAGCTTTCTTT.

The chain carries TRBV19 and TRBJ1-2; D might be TRBD1 (5 bases). Germline V lookup: CDR1 LNHDA, CDR2 SQIVND (reference sequence). V was trimmed by 7 bases and J by 3 bases, leaving 15 bases between them. CDR3 length equals 14 residues. As DNA, the CDR3 is TGTGCCAGTAATGTGAGGGACTGGGACTATGGCTACACCTTC. Translated: CASNVRDWDYGYTF.

The gene calls are TRBV10-3 and TRBJ2-5; 9 positions match TRBD1. CDR3 length: 20 amino acids. Germline CDR1 ENHRY, CDR2 SYGVKD. Trimming cost V 4 bases and J 0 bases; bases outside gene matches: 18. The CDR3: CAISALGTGLSVRDQETQYF. In nucleotides, the CDR3 is TGTGCCATCAGTGCTCTTGGGACAGGGTTATCCGTGAGAGACCAAGAGACCCAGTACTTC.

The rearrangement uses TRBV28 and TRBJ1-6; a weak D match, TRBD1 (5 bases). Trimming cost V 6 bases and J 7 bases, with 13 bases left between them. Germline CDR1 reads MDHEN; CDR2 reads SYDVKM. CDR3 length: 14 amino acids. CDR3 sequence reads: CASSPGLGNSPLHF. The CDR3 region has the DNA TGTGCCAGCAGCCCAGGGTTGGGCAATTCACCCCTCCACTTT.

This clone was found a few times. The genes are TRBV2 and TRBJ2-5, with D possibly being TRBD1 (5 bases). The CDR3 spans 14 residues. V was trimmed by 2 bases and J by 5 bases, leaving 12 bases between them. CDR1 SNHLY and CDR2 FYNNEI come from the germline V gene. The CDR3 sequence is CASSEQGEGETQYF. The DNA for the CDR3 is TGTGCCAGCAGTGAACAGGGTGAAGGGGAGACCCAGTACTTC.

This chain connects TRBV7-9 to TRBJ2-3, with D perhaps matching TRBD1 (5 bases). Per the germline V gene, CDR1 is SEHNR and CDR2 is FQNEAQ (reference sequence). V was clipped by 2 bases and J by 2 bases, with 11 bases between them. The CDR3 extends over 15 amino acids. CDR3 DNA: TGTGCCAGCAGCTTACAGGGAATGGCCACAGATACGCAGTATTTT. Translation: CASSLQGMATDTQYF.

The J gene is TRBJ1-5, the V gene TRBV3-1 (or the pseudogene TRBV3-2); D may be TRBD1 (5 bases). Trimming pared 4 bases from V and 10 bases from J, leaving 17 bases between. This CDR3 spans 14 amino acids. Germline V gives CDR1 LGHDT, CDR2 YNNKEL (reference sequence). For the CDR3, the DNA is TGTGCCAGCAGCCCTTCGGCCTCCGGGACTCCCCAGCATTTT. Its protein product is CASSPSASGTPQHF.

The chain uses TRBV19 and TRBJ2-7; 8 nucleotides agree with TRBD2. Per the germline V gene, CDR1 is LNHDA and CDR2 is SQIVND (reference sequence). This CDR3 region has 16 residues. V lost 4 bases and J lost 4; bases outside the gene matches: 12. The CDR3 here is CASSRSLAGSFYEQYF. The CDR3 DNA reads as TGTGCCAGTAGTAGGAGCCTAGCGGGTAGTTTTTACGAGCAGTACTTC.

This rearrangement joins TRBV3-1 (or the pseudogene TRBV3-2) to TRBJ2-7; 9 bases map to TRBD2. Germline CDR1 is LGHDT and CDR2 is YNNKEL (reference sequence). This CDR3 has 15 amino acids. V shed 5 bases, J shed 5 bases, and the junction held 10 bases outside the gene matches. The CDR3 is CASSRWTSETDEQYF. CDR3 bases: TGTGCCAGCAGCAGATGGACTAGCGAGACCGACGAGCAGTACTTC.

This chain uses TRBV27 with TRBJ2-7; 7 nucleotides agree with TRBD1. The V gene end was trimmed by 7 bases and the J gene end by 7 bases; junction bases not matched to a gene: 13. Per germline, CDR1 MNHEY and CDR2 SMNVEV (reference sequence). The CDR3 consists of 14 residues. The CDR3: CASTRGRLPREQYV. CDR3 nucleotide sequence: TGTGCCAGCACCAGGGGGAGACTCCCCCGGGAGCAGTACGTC.

V usage is TRBV10-1 and J usage is TRBJ2-1; 9 nucleotides agree with TRBD1. Germline V gene sequence: CDR1 WNHNN, CDR2 SYGVQD (reference sequence). CDR3 length: 15 residues. The junction had 7 bases not matched to a gene; V was cut back by 3 bases and J by 7 bases. The CDR3 bases are TGCGCCAGCAGTGATATGGGACAGGGTGCGAATGAGCAGTTCTTC. As protein: CASSDMGQGANEQFF.

The chain uses TRBV7-9 and TRBJ2-5; D gene uncertain. The V and J ends lost 2 bases and 2 bases respectively, with 9 bases between them. There are 14 residues in the CDR3. Germline values: CDR1 SEHNR, CDR2 FQNEAQ (reference sequence). The CDR3 DNA sequence: TGTGCCAGCAGCTTACTGGGTTGGCAAGAGACCCAGTACTTC. Its protein is CASSLLGWQETQYF.

The table lists this clone with a few counts. This rearrangement joins TRBV11-3 to TRBJ1-1; a weak D match, TRBD1 (5 bases). Germline CDR1 is SGHNT and CDR2 is YENEEA. The CDR3 is made up of 14 amino acids. Deletions cut 1 base from V and 4 bases from J, with 10 bases between. The CDR3 protein is CASSLGREATEAFF. CDR3 coding DNA: TGTGCCAGCAGCTTAGGCAGGGAGGCCACTGAAGCTTTCTTT.

The chain combines TRBV10-3 with TRBJ2-7; 7 bases are a match to TRBD1. V lost 3 bases and J lost 5; bases outside the gene matches: 4. There are 13 residues in the CDR3. The germline gives CDR1 ENHRY, CDR2 SYGVKD. The CDR3 is CAISDGDSHEQYF. In DNA form, the CDR3 reads TGTGCCATCAGTGATGGGGACAGTCACGAGCAGTACTTC.

DNA for the CDR3: TGTGCCAGCAGTCGGACAGGGCTCTATGGCTACACCTTC. Its translation: CASSRTGLYGYTF. The J gene is TRBJ1-2, the V gene TRBV11-3; 8 nucleotides match TRBD1. CDR3 length: 13 amino acids. The trim removed 6 bases at V and 4 bases at J, leaving 4 bases unmatched. Germline lookup yields CDR1 SGHNT and CDR2 YENEEA.

The CDR3 protein is CASSVGFSETQYF. The CDR3 nucleotides read TGTGCCAGCAGCGTAGGGTTTTCGGAGACCCAGTACTTC. The V and J genes are TRBV9 and TRBJ2-5; D is undetermined. The CDR3 has 13 residues. The V gene's germline CDR1 is SGDLS and CDR2 YYNGEE. V was pared by 0 bases and J by 5 bases, with 8 bases between.

This chain joins TRBV2 and TRBJ1-6, with D maybe TRBD1 (5 bases). Germline CDR1 reads SNHLY; CDR2 reads FYNNEI. V was trimmed by 0 bases and J by 15 bases, leaving 15 bases between them. This CDR3 region has 14 residues. Here the CDR3 reads CASSEAGQISVLHF. CDR3 DNA sequence: TGTGCCAGCAGTGAAGCAGGACAAATTTCCGTCCTCCACTTT.

The rearrangement links TRBV4-2 to TRBJ1-1, with 8 bases that match TRBD1. The CDR3 covers 15 residues. With V trimmed by 1 base and J by 1 base, 2 bases remained unmatched. Germline CDR1 is LGHNA and CDR2 is YNFKEQ. CDR3 protein: CASSQGTGTNTEAFF. CDR3 bases: TGTGCCAGCAGCCAAGGGACAGGGACGAACACTGAAGCTTTCTTT.

The rearrangement uses TRBV18 and TRBJ1-4; no clear D gene. Looked up from germline, CDR1 is KGHSH and CDR2 is LQKENI. The CDR3 spans 13 residues. V lost 2 bases and J lost 4, with 5 bases in between. The chain's CDR3 is CASSPGFNEKLFF. The DNA of the CDR3 is TGTGCCAGCTCACCAGGATTTAATGAAAAACTGTTTTTT.

This rearrangement joins TRBV30 to TRBJ2-7; 7 bases fit TRBD1. The CDR3 length is 14 residues. V was clipped by 5 bases and J by 0 bases; unmatched bases: 7. Germline V lookup: CDR1 GTSNPN, CDR2 SVGIG (reference sequence). The CDR3 spells CAWGRGGTSYEQYF. In nucleotides, the CDR3 is TGTGCCTGGGGACGAGGGGGCACCTCCTACGAGCAGTACTTC.

This clone was counted a few times. The chain employs TRBV11-2 and TRBJ2-7, with D possibly TRBD1 on 6 matching bases. V dropped 0 bases and J dropped 2 bases, with 20 bases sitting between them. Germline assignment: CDR1 SGHAT and CDR2 FQNNGV. CDR3 length: 18 residues. The chain's CDR3 is CASSLDITMAGDTYEQYF. The CDR3 nucleotides read TGTGCCAGCAGCTTAGATATAACTATGGCAGGGGATACCTACGAGCAGTACTTC.

The chain recombines TRBV30 with TRBJ2-7; D is perhaps TRBD2 (7 bases). The CDR3 is made up of 13 amino acids. Germline V gene data show CDR1 as GTSNPN and CDR2 as SVGIG (reference sequence). The ends were cut back, 0 bases at V and 7 bases at J, with 13 bases in the middle. The CDR3 protein is CAWSVGGAWEQYV. In DNA, the CDR3 is TGTGCCTGGAGTGTTGGGGGGGCTTGGGAGCAGTACGTC.